The entry that follows covers one T cell receptor (beta chain) sequence. The antigen is unknown. The data were obtained in a study of cytomegalovirus exposure and HLA in healthy donors. The study, taken as a whole, reports: TRBV6-2, TRBV6-3 and some other V segments were unresolvable in 87-base-pair reads. The authors judged a highly shared variant cluster likely a sequencing artifact. With later analysis, a missense DCLRE1C variant became linked to TCR beta V- and J-gene trimming.

Both 60 Vbeta primers and 13 Jbeta primers went into the PCR. Produced via immunoSEQ multiplex PCR; TCRdb's table is partial and in-frame only. The table shows around 100,000 clones, with about 80% occurring only once. V was clipped by 3 bases and J by 4 bases, with 13 bases between them. The CDR3 runs to 14 residues. CDR1 SGHDT and CDR2 YYEEEE come from the germline V gene. Sample: PBMCs. The V gene is TRBV5-6, the J gene TRBJ1-1; D is perhaps TRBD1 (6 bases). The TCR comes from a woman between 18 and 30 years old in good health and CMV-seropositive. CDR3 sequence reads: CASSWTAVGTEAFF. CDR3 bases: TGTGCCAGCAGCTGGACAGCGGTTGGCACTGAAGCTTTCTTT.